One and the same sample provided the 5 T cell receptor beta chains below, sequenced in a study of persistence of HIV-infected CD4 T cells. Cells were stimulated with CMV-infected fibroblast lysates at about 9.4 ug/mL. Sorting of responding CD4+ T cells relied on upregulated CD40 ligand together with CD69. This was the immunoSEQ version 4 assay in survey mode. Assay used: immunoSEQ multiplex PCR; TCRdb lists only in-frame clones, some missing. The sample holds about 7,500 clones; roughly two thirds are singletons and the top ten take under 20%. Their antigens are not known. The material was CD4+ T cells sorted from PBMCs after roughly 17-hour stimulation, obtained from a patient who received antiretroviral therapy. The receptor set was obtained from an adult man with HIV who was CMV-seropositive.

This clone came up once. V gene TRBV7-6 combines with J gene TRBJ2-1, with D tentatively TRBD2 (6 bases). Germline V gene sequence: CDR1 SGHVS, CDR2 FNYEAQ. The CDR3 sequence is 15 residues long. The V and J ends lost 3 bases and 4 bases respectively, with 13 bases between them. This chain's CDR3 is CASSFYSGRYNEQFF. The CDR3 DNA is TGTGCCAGCAGCTTTTATAGCGGCAGGTACAATGAGCAGTTCTTC.

The V gene is TRBV19, the J gene TRBJ1-6; no clear D. The CDR3 runs 12 residues. Germline V lookup: CDR1 LNHDA, CDR2 SQIVND (reference sequence). V was trimmed by 4 bases and J by 7 bases, leaving 5 bases between them. For the CDR3, the DNA is TGTGCCAGTAGTAGGGTCAATTCACCCCTCCACTTT. Protein product: CASSRVNSPLHF.

By share of the sample, this clone is medium-sized (0.01 to 0.1%). The rearrangement uses TRBV5-4 and TRBJ1-6; D unclear. Per the germline V gene, CDR1 is SGHNT and CDR2 is YYREEE (reference sequence). The CDR3 length is 13 residues. Trimming stripped 4 bases from V and 5 bases from J, with 7 bases between. The CDR3 protein is CASSIENNSPLHF. DNA for the CDR3: TGTGCCAGCAGCATTGAGAATAATTCACCCCTCCACTTT. Together with reference TRBV5-4 and TRBJ1-6, the CDR3 gives the full variable domain: ETGVTQSPTHLIKTRGQQVTLRCSSQSGHNTVSWYQQALGQGPQFIFQYYREEENGRGNFPPRFSGLQFPNYSSELNVNALELDDSALYLCASSIENNSPLHFGNGTRLTVT.

This clone has more than one count but fewer than ten. The chain employs TRBV6-6 and TRBJ1-1; D may be TRBD1 (5 bases). With 7 bases removed from V and 4 bases from J, the gap between germline ends came to 16 bases. The CDR3 runs 14 residues. The germline V gene encodes CDR1 MNHNY and CDR2 SVGAGI (reference sequence). The CDR3 here is CASNQGGLVTEAFF. The DNA for the CDR3 is TGTGCCAGCAACCAGGGAGGGTTGGTCACTGAAGCTTTCTTT.

About this clone itself: The junction does not match germline at one end; this may be a read error. The rearrangement links TRBV5-6 to TRBJ1-1; D gene uncertain. The CDR3 has 15 amino acids. Germline CDR1 and CDR2: SGHDT and YYEEEE. The DNA for the CDR3 is TGTGCCAGCAACTTGATGGGAAGGTTAGGCACTGAAGCTTTCTTT. This codes for CASNLMGRLGTEAFF.